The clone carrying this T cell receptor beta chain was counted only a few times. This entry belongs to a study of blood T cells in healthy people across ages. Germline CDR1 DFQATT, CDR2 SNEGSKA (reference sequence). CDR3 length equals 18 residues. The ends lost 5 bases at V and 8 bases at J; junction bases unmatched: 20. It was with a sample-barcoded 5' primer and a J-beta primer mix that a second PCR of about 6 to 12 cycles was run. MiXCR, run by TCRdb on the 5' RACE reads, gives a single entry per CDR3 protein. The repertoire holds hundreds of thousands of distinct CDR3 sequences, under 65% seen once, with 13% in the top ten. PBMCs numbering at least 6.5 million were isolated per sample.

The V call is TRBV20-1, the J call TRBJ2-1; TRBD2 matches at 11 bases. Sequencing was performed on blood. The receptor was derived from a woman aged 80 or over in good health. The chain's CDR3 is CSALPLKLTSGRWDEQFF. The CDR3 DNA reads TGCAGTGCTTTGCCCCTAAAACTCACTAGCGGGAGATGGGATGAGCAGTTCTTC.